The 32 T cell receptor beta chains below were found in one sample sequenced in a study of control samples from healthy donors and cancer patients. Profiling relied on immunoSEQ multiplex PCR, and the TCRdb table lists in-frame clones only, not all of them. The sample has about 92,000 clones, around 80% seen once. Sequencing used blood. Source of these receptors: a woman aged 55-75 years in good health.

The CDR3 loop is CASSQTGDRVNEQFF. The CDR3 DNA follows: TGCGCCAGCAGCCAGACGGGGGACAGGGTCAATGAGCAGTTCTTC. The chain is built from TRBV4-3 and TRBJ2-1; 9 nucleotides align to TRBD1. V dropped 3 bases and J dropped 6; count of bases not matched to a gene: 6. The CDR3 has 15 residues. Germline V gene lookup returns CDR1 LGHNA and CDR2 YSLEER.

This clone was counted at least ten times. V and J are TRBV29-1 and TRBJ2-7; 8 bases are shared with TRBD1. V shed 4 bases, J shed 3 bases, and the junction held 5 bases outside the gene matches. In germline, CDR1 is SQVTM, CDR2 ANQGSEA. The CDR3 has 13 residues. This chain's CDR3 is CSVGAGGFYEQYF. The CDR3 DNA reads TGCAGCGTTGGAGCAGGGGGCTTCTACGAGCAGTACTTC.

The V call is TRBV3-1 (or the pseudogene TRBV3-2), the J call TRBJ2-6; D unclear. The CDR3 is 17 residues long. CDR1 is LGHDT and CDR2 is YNNKEL in the germline V gene (reference sequence). Trimming took off 1 base at V and 0 bases at J, with 10 bases between the two ends. CDR3 sequence: CASSQGRPSSGANVLTF. CDR3 DNA: TGTGCCAGCAGCCAAGGAAGACCAAGCTCTGGGGCCAACGTCCTGACTTTC.

V usage is TRBV19 and J usage is TRBJ1-6; perhaps TRBD1 as D (6 bases). CDR3 length: 13 residues. Deletions cut 11 bases from V and 6 bases from J, with 14 bases between. CDR1 is LNHDA, CDR2 SQIVND, per germline (reference sequence). CDR3 nucleotides: TGTGCCTCCCAAGCACAGGGTAATTCACCCCTCCACTTT. It encodes CASQAQGNSPLHF.

The chain employs TRBV10-1 and TRBJ1-6; the D is unclear. V was pared by 0 bases and J by 3 bases, with 0 bases between. The CDR3 has 13 amino acids. Per germline, CDR1 WNHNN and CDR2 SYGVQD (reference sequence). The CDR3 region is CASSESYNSPLHF. CDR3 sequence (DNA): TGCGCCAGCAGTGAGTCCTATAATTCACCCCTCCACTTT.

The V call is TRBV24-1, the J call TRBJ1-5; 7 bases fit TRBD1. Germline V gene data show CDR1 as KGHDR and CDR2 as SFDVKD. With V trimmed by 4 bases and J by 0 bases, 11 bases remained unmatched. The CDR3 length is 18 residues. Here the CDR3 reads CATSEGGQGGHSNQPQHF. CDR3 in DNA: TGTGCCACCAGTGAGGGAGGGCAGGGGGGGCATAGCAATCAGCCCCAGCATTTT.

The genes are TRBV7-2 and TRBJ2-2; D unclear. Germline V gene data show CDR1 as SGHTA and CDR2 as FQGNSA. Between the trimmed V and J ends, which lost 1 base and 4 bases, there was a span of 7 bases. CDR3 length: 14 residues. The CDR3 DNA reads as TGTGCCAGCAGCTTAGTAATGGGCACCGGGGAGCTGTTTTTT. It encodes CASSLVMGTGELFF. Combining the CDR3 with reference TRBV7-2 and TRBJ2-2 gives the whole variable domain GAGVSQSPSNKVTEKGKDVELRCDPISGHTALYWYRQSLGQGLEFLIYFQGNSAPDKSGLPSDRFSAERTGGSVSTLTIQRTQQEDSAVYLCASSLVMGTGELFFGEGSRLTVL.

V and J are TRBV5-4 and TRBJ1-6, with 7 bases identical to TRBD1. Germline V gene sequence: CDR1 SGHNT, CDR2 YYREEE (reference sequence). This CDR3 comprises 15 residues. V shed 0 bases and J 8 bases; nucleotides not matched to a gene: 5. The CDR3 region is CASSLEGQGDSPLHF. CDR3 DNA sequence: TGTGCCAGCAGCTTGGAGGGGCAGGGGGATTCACCCCTCCACTTT.

This clone was picked up one time. The chain uses TRBV4-1 and TRBJ2-2; D ambiguous. V lost 0 bases to trimming and J lost 0 bases, with 5 bases between them. From germline, CDR1 is MGHRA and CDR2 YSYEKL. The CDR3 sequence is 15 residues long. CDR3 DNA: TGCGCCAGCAGCCAAGATACTGCGAACACCGGGGAGCTGTTTTTT. Amino acid sequence: CASSQDTANTGELFF.

The V gene is TRBV20-1, the J gene TRBJ2-1; D call uncertain. Trimming removed 3 bases from V and 7 bases from J, with 7 bases in between. Germline CDR1 DFQATT, CDR2 SNEGSKA (reference sequence). This CDR3 has 11 amino acids. The CDR3 loop reads CSARVGNEQFF. As DNA, the CDR3 is TGCAGTGCTAGGGTTGGGAATGAGCAGTTCTTC.

The rearrangement joins TRBV10-2 to TRBJ1-4, with D possibly being TRBD1 (6 bases). Trimming removed 4 bases from V and 8 bases from J, with 14 bases in between. Germline-derived CDR1 and CDR2 are WSHSY and SAAADI. This CDR3 region has 14 residues. CDR3 sequence reads: CASSVRYREEKLFF. CDR3 nucleotides: TGCGCCAGCAGTGTACGATACAGGGAAGAAAAACTGTTTTTT.

The chain has TRBV7-7 and TRBJ2-1, with D maybe TRBD1 (6 bases). Germline V gene sequence: CDR1 SSHAT, CDR2 FNYEAQ (reference sequence). V lost 4 bases, J lost 6 bases, and 10 bases lay in between. This CDR3 comprises 13 residues. The CDR3 spells CASSSQDSNEQFF. For the CDR3, the DNA is TGTGCCAGCAGCTCACAGGACAGCAATGAGCAGTTCTTC.

The V and J genes are TRBV6-2 or TRBV6-3 and TRBJ2-1, with 10 bases matching TRBD1. Germline lookup yields CDR1 MNHEY and CDR2 SVGEGT. The CDR3 is 15 amino acids. The V gene end was trimmed by 5 bases and the J gene end by 8 bases; junction bases not matched to a gene: 9. CDR3 region: CASSPTRDRGYEQFF. Written as DNA, the CDR3 is TGTGCCAGCAGTCCCACCCGGGACAGGGGCTATGAGCAGTTCTTC.

This chain connects TRBV3-1 (or the pseudogene TRBV3-2) to TRBJ2-7; a weak D match, TRBD1 (6 bases). The CDR3 is 14 amino acids. The ends were cut back, 4 bases at V and 5 bases at J, with 15 bases in the middle. Germline CDR1 is LGHDT and CDR2 is YNNKEL (reference sequence). The CDR3 loop is CASSRTGFGNEQYF. The CDR3 DNA follows: TGTGCCAGCAGCCGAACAGGGTTTGGTAACGAGCAGTACTTC.

The gene calls are TRBV18 and TRBJ1-4; D ambiguous. CDR1 KGHSH and CDR2 LQKENI come from the germline V gene. The CDR3 length is 16 residues. V lost 3 bases and J 7 bases, leaving 18 bases between the germline ends. The CDR3 spells CASSPNTNSGGEKLFF. CDR3 nucleotides: TGTGCCAGCTCACCTAATACTAATTCGGGAGGTGAAAAACTGTTTTTT.

CDR3 sequence reads: CASSSEPRLGNTDTQYF. In DNA, the CDR3 is TGCGCCAGCAGCTCGGAACCTAGACTAGGGAACACAGATACGCAGTATTTT. The chain is built from TRBV4-3 and TRBJ2-3; the D gene is possibly TRBD2 (6 bases). There are 17 residues in the CDR3. Germline assignment: CDR1 LGHNA and CDR2 YSLEER. V gave up 5 bases and J gave up 2 bases, with 20 bases separating them.

This clone was counted a single time. The rearrangement joins TRBV28 to TRBJ1-6; 7 positions agree with TRBD1. The CDR3 totals 14 residues. Germline CDR1 MDHEN, CDR2 SYDVKM. The ends lost 11 bases at V and 2 bases at J; junction bases unmatched: 6. CDR3: CASVQGPYNSPLHF. Written as DNA, the CDR3 is TGTGCCTCCGTACAGGGGCCCTATAATTCACCCCTCCACTTT. Using reference TRBV28 and TRBJ1-6 for the parts outside the CDR3, the full variable domain is DVKVTQSSRYLVKRTGEKVFLECVQDMDHENMFWYRQDPGLGLRLIYFSYDVKMKEKGDIPEGYSVSREKKERFSLILESASTNQTSMYLCASVQGPYNSPLHFGNGTRLTVT.

The chain uses TRBV9 and TRBJ2-5; the D call may be TRBD1 or TRBD2 (5 bases each). The V gene's germline CDR1 is SGDLS and CDR2 YYNGEE. V was pared by 5 bases and J by 2 bases, with 13 bases between. This CDR3 region has 14 residues. For the CDR3, the DNA is TGTGCCAGCAGGCGACGAGGGGCTCAAGAGACCCAGTACTTC. It translates to CASRRRGAQETQYF.

The rearrangement links TRBV7-9 to TRBJ1-5; 10 bases map to TRBD1. Germline V lookup: CDR1 SEHNR, CDR2 FQNEAQ (reference sequence). The V segment lost 2 bases and the J segment 5 bases; nucleotides outside the gene matches: 3. The CDR3 is made up of 15 amino acids. The CDR3 DNA sequence: TGTGCCAGCAGCTTAAAGGGGACAGGGGATCAGCCCCAGCATTTT. Protein: CASSLKGTGDQPQHF.

The chain is built from TRBV28 and TRBJ1-3; D is unresolved. V gave up 2 bases and J gave up 0 bases, with 8 bases separating them. Germline V CDR1 and CDR2: MDHEN, SYDVKM. This CDR3 comprises 15 residues. The chain's CDR3 is CASSLNRNSGNTIYF. For the CDR3, the DNA is TGTGCCAGCAGTTTAAACCGGAACTCTGGAAACACCATATATTTT.

This chain connects TRBV5-1 to TRBJ2-1; D possibly corresponds to TRBD1 (5 bases). The germline CDR1 and CDR2 sequences are SGHRS and YFSETQ. V was trimmed by 0 bases and J by 6 bases, leaving 13 bases between them. The CDR3 is 15 residues long. The CDR3 DNA reads TGCGCCAGCAGCTTGGGACAGTTTACTTCCAATGAGCAGTTCTTC. Amino acids: CASSLGQFTSNEQFF.

This clone came up once. The chain combines TRBV9 with TRBJ2-3, with D perhaps TRBD1 or TRBD2 (5 bases each). The V gene lost 3 bases and the J gene lost 2 bases, with 16 bases spanning the gap. The length of the CDR3 is 16 residues. Germline-derived CDR1 and CDR2 are SGDLS and YYNGEE. CDR3 bases: TGTGCCAGCAGCGCGGGACGGTCATTTAACACAGATACGCAGTATTTT. It specifies CASSAGRSFNTDTQYF.

The V call is TRBV5-8, the J call TRBJ1-2; TRBD1 matches 9 bases. The CDR3 sequence is 18 residues long. Germline loops: CDR1 SGHTS, CDR2 YDEGEE. The junction had 11 bases not matched to a gene; V was cut back by 2 bases and J by 0 bases. The CDR3 region has the DNA TGTGCCAGCAGCTTATGGGGACAGGGAAGACGAGCTAACTATGGCTACACCTTC. Translation gives CASSLWGQGRRANYGYTF. The whole variable domain, remainder taken from reference TRBV5-8 and TRBJ1-2, is EAGVTQSPTHLIKTRGQQATLRCSPISGHTSVYWYQQALGLGLQFLLWYDEGEERNRGNFPPRFSGRQFPNYSSELNVNALELEDSALYLCASSLWGQGRRANYGYTFGSGTRLTVV.

The V and J genes are TRBV10-3 and TRBJ2-2; D remains unclear. The CDR3 covers 15 residues. Trimming took off 0 bases at V and 1 base at J, with 6 bases between the two ends. CDR1 is ENHRY and CDR2 is SYGVKD in the germline V gene. The CDR3 sequence is CAISESILNTGELFF. The CDR3 region has the DNA TGTGCCATCAGTGAGTCCATCCTGAACACCGGGGAGCTGTTTTTT.

The chain is built from TRBV3-1 (or the pseudogene TRBV3-2) and TRBJ1-4, with unresolved D. The germline V gene has CDR1 LGHDT and CDR2 YNNKEL (reference sequence). This CDR3 comprises 13 residues. V lost 4 bases to trimming and J lost 7 bases, with 10 bases between them. CDR3 amino acids: CASSPRFGEKLFF. The CDR3 DNA reads TGTGCCAGCAGCCCCCGGTTTGGTGAAAAACTGTTTTTT.

V gene TRBV12-3 or TRBV12-4 combines with J gene TRBJ2-7; 9 nucleotides match TRBD1. V lost 5 bases to trimming and J lost 5 bases; unmatched junction nucleotides: 4. This CDR3 spans 13 amino acids. For the CDR3, the DNA is TGTGCCAGCAGTCCGGGACAGGGTGACGAGCAGTACTTC. It codes for CASSPGQGDEQYF.

The table lists this clone with a few counts. The chain recombines TRBV5-1 with TRBJ2-1; D possibly matches TRBD1 or TRBD2 (5 bases each). The CDR3 contains 18 residues. The V gene lost 0 bases and the J gene lost 1 base, with 17 bases spanning the gap. Germline V CDR1 and CDR2: SGHRS, YFSETQ. The DNA of the CDR3 is TGCGCCAGCAGCTTGGTCGGACCGTCGGGACCTTCCTACAATGAGCAGTTCTTC. Translated: CASSLVGPSGPSYNEQFF.

This clone was detected only once. This chain joins TRBV4-3 and TRBJ1-5; D is unresolved. The CDR3 is made up of 14 amino acids. Trimming removed 0 bases at V and 4 bases at J, with 7 bases between. CDR1 is LGHNA, CDR2 YSLEER, per germline. CDR3 bases: TGCGCCAGCAGCCAAGATAAGGGAAATCAGCCCCAGCATTTT. As protein: CASSQDKGNQPQHF.

The chain uses TRBV10-2 and TRBJ1-2, with unresolved D. V gave up 3 bases and J gave up 2 bases, with 4 bases separating them. This CDR3 comprises 12 residues. Per the germline V gene, CDR1 is WSHSY and CDR2 is SAAADI. Here the CDR3 reads CASSDQNYGYTF. CDR3 nucleotide sequence: TGCGCCAGCAGTGATCAGAACTATGGCTACACCTTC.

The chain combines TRBV10-2 with TRBJ2-3, with D hard to call. The CDR3 has 15 amino acids. CDR1 and CDR2 (germline): WSHSY, SAAADI. Trimming stripped 4 bases from V and 0 bases from J, with 11 bases between. Here the CDR3 DNA reads TGCGCCAGCAGTGGCGCATACACTAGCACAGATACGCAGTATTTT. It codes for CASSGAYTSTDTQYF.

This chain uses TRBV27 with TRBJ2-3, with no clear D. The germline CDR1 and CDR2 sequences are MNHEY and SMNVEV (reference sequence). The CDR3 is made up of 13 amino acids. Trimming pared 6 bases from V and 5 bases from J, leaving 12 bases between. CDR3 region: CASSPKPEDTQYF. The CDR3 DNA is TGTGCCAGCAGCCCGAAGCCGGAAGATACGCAGTATTTT.

This clone was seen a handful of times. The rearrangement uses TRBV10-1 and TRBJ1-2, with TRBD1 as a possible D gene (5 bases). The germline V gene encodes CDR1 WNHNN and CDR2 SYGVQD (reference sequence). The CDR3 totals 13 residues. V was cut by 4 bases and J by 8 bases, with 14 bases left in between. DNA of the CDR3: TGCGCCAGCAGTGGAGGGGAGATCGGGGGCTACACCTTC. Translating it yields CASSGGEIGGYTF.